A selection of T cell receptor beta chains follows, all from one sample in a study of identical twins. In TCRdb, the 5' RACE reads were re-called with MiXCR into one record per CDR3 protein. The repertoire includes fewer than 900,000 distinct CDR3 sequences, 21% of them detected once, and about 4.3% sits in the top ten. The same specimen was also included in a second study, on T cells expressing NK-cell markers.

Sequencing was carried out using PBMCs. The source of these receptors is a woman aged 18-30 years in good health. Each CDR3 is given with its conserved first and last residue. A D gene is named only where the DNA matches it firmly. Clone size appears in some rows only: once, few, many, or a class for an expanded clone.

V gene,D gene,clone size,J gene,CDR3 DNA,CDR3 protein
TRBV27,-,-,TRBJ2-3,TGTGCCAGCAATCCCGGGCGCGTGGGTGCAGATACGCAGTATTTT,CASNPGRVGADTQYF
TRBV7-2,-,-,TRBJ1-1,TGTGCCAGCAGCTTATTAGTACGCACTGAAGCTTTCTTT,CASSLLVRTEAFF
TRBV5-1,-,-,TRBJ2-3,TGCGCCAGCAGCTTGATAGACAGTTGGAGCACAGATACGCAGTATTTT,CASSLIDSWSTDTQYF
TRBV12-3/TRBV12-4,-,many,TRBJ1-2,TGTGCCAGCAGTCCTAGGATAAGCGGCTACACCTTC,CASSPRISGYTF
TRBV10-3,TRBD1,few,TRBJ1-1,TGTGCCATCAGGGGACAGCCCAACACTGAAGCTTTCTTT,CAIRGQPNTEAFF
TRBV6-5,-,-,TRBJ1-2,TGTGCCAGCAGTTACTCAAGCCGGGGTAGGCAAGGCTACACCTTC,CASSYSSRGRQGYTF
TRBV20-1,TRBD1,many,TRBJ1-2,TGCAGTGCTCTTACCGGGACAGGCCTTGGCTACACCTTC,CSALTGTGLGYTF
TRBV6-1,-,-,TRBJ2-7,TGTGCCAGCAGTCCAGACACTCGGGGCCGCTACGAGCAGTACTTC,CASSPDTRGRYEQYF
TRBV20-1,-,few,TRBJ2-1,TGCAGTGCTAGAGATCCGACCTTTCGCTCAAAGAATGAGCAGTTCTTC,CSARDPTFRSKNEQFF
TRBV20-1,TRBD2,few,TRBJ2-1,TGCAGTGCTAGAAAAACCGGGACTAGCTTGTTCTCCTACAATGAGCAGTTCTTC,CSARKTGTSLFSYNEQFF
TRBV7-9,-,many,TRBJ1-2,TGTGCCAGCAGCCCAAGAATATTGGGCGGGAACGACTATGGCTACACCTTC,CASSPRILGGNDYGYTF
TRBV20-1,-,few,TRBJ2-7,TGCAGTGGAGTAGCAGACAGCTACGAGCAGTACTTC,CSGVADSYEQYF
TRBV11-2,-,few,TRBJ2-1,TGTGCCAGCAGCTTACTGAAGGGCTGGAATGAGCAGTTCTTC,CASSLLKGWNEQFF
TRBV10-3,-,few,TRBJ2-3,TGTGCCATCAGTGAGTCGGACCCTCGGGCGGGTACGCAGTATTTT,CAISESDPRAGTQYF
TRBV29-1,TRBD1,few,TRBJ1-1,TGCAGCGTTGAACAGGGGGGGAGGGACACTGAAGCTTTCTTT,CSVEQGGRDTEAFF
TRBV6-1,TRBD1,few,TRBJ2-5,TGTGCCAGCAGCCCCGGACAGGTTCGGGTGACCCAGTACTTC,CASSPGQVRVTQYF
TRBV20-1,-,few,TRBJ1-1,TGCAGTGCTAAGAAGGGGGGTACTGAAGCTTTCTTT,CSAKKGGTEAFF
TRBV6-2/TRBV6-3,-,few,TRBJ2-1,TGTGCCAGCAATAGACAGAACAATGAGCAGTTCTTC,CASNRQNNEQFF
TRBV12-3/TRBV12-4,TRBD2,-,TRBJ2-7,TGTGCCAGCAGTTTTCGGGGCGGGAGCGGCGAGCAGTACTTC,CASSFRGGSGEQYF
TRBV20-1,TRBD1,few,TRBJ1-1,TGCAGTGCTGACCGGGACAGGGGCACTGAAGCTTTCTTT,CSADRDRGTEAFF
TRBV5-1,-,-,TRBJ1-2,TGCGCCAGCAGCGGGGACGGACTTTATGGCTACACCTTC,CASSGDGLYGYTF
TRBV5-1,TRBD1,-,TRBJ2-5,TGCGCCAGCAGCCTACAGGGGGTGGGAGAGACCCAGTACTTC,CASSLQGVGETQYF
TRBV7-2,TRBD2,-,TRBJ2-3,TGTGCCAGCAGCTTTAGGCTAGCGGGAACTAGCACAGATACGCAGTATTTT,CASSFRLAGTSTDTQYF
TRBV4-3,TRBD2,-,TRBJ2-5,TGCGCCAGCAGTACCTCAAAACTCGGACTAGCGGGAGGGCAAGAGACCCAGTACTTC,CASSTSKLGLAGGQETQYF
TRBV7-8,TRBD2,few,TRBJ2-1,TGTGCCAGCAGCTTAAATCGGGAGGACAATGAGCAGTTCTTC,CASSLNREDNEQFF
TRBV10-3,-,few,TRBJ2-1,TGTGCCATCAGTGAGACGGATGAGCAGTTCTTC,CAISETDEQFF
TRBV7-9,TRBD2,few,TRBJ2-1,TGTGCCGGAGAGCGGGAGGGCCTCCGGGTCTTC,CAGEREGLRVF
TRBV20-1,TRBD1,-,TRBJ1-2,TGCAGTGCTAGAGGAGAGGGGGCGGGTGGCTACACCTTC,CSARGEGAGGYTF